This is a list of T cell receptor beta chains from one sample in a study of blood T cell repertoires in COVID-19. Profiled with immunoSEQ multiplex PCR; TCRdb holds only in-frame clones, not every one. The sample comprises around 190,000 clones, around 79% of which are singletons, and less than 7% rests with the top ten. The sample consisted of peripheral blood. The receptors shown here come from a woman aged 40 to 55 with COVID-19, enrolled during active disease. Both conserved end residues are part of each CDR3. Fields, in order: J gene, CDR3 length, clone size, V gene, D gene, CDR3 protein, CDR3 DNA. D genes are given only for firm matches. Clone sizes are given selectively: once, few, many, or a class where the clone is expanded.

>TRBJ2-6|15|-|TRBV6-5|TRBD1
CASSRQGFGANVLTF
TGTGCCAGCAGCAGACAGGGGTTTGGGGCCAACGTCCTGACTTTC
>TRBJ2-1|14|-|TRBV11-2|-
CASSLVPGRSEQFF
TGTGCCAGCAGCTTAGTTCCAGGGAGGAGTGAGCAGTTCTTC
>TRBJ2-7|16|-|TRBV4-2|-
CASSQQHGGGGYEQYF
TGTGCCAGCAGCCAGCAGCACGGAGGGGGGGGGTACGAGCAGTACTTC
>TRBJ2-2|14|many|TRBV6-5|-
CASRGSGNTGELFF
TGTGCCAGCAGGGGCAGCGGGAACACCGGGGAGCTGTTTTTT
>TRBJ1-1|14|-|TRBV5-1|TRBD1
CASSHGTGGTEAFF
TGCGCCAGCAGCCACGGGACAGGGGGTACTGAAGCTTTCTTT
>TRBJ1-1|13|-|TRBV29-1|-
CSVTDGMNTEAFF
TGCAGCGTAACTGACGGGATGAACACTGAAGCTTTCTTT
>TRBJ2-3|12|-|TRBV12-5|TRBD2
CASDLAGDTQYF
TGTGCTAGTGACCTAGCGGGAGATACGCAGTATTTT
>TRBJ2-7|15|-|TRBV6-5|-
CASLKGVRTAYEQYF
TGTGCCAGCCTCAAAGGTGTTAGGACAGCCTACGAGCAGTACTTC
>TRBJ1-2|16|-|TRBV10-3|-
CAISETIAGNNYGYTF
TGTGCCATCAGTGAGACCATTGCGGGGAATAACTATGGCTACACCTTC
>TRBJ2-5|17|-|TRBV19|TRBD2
CASSIWTSGMYQETQYF
TGTGCCAGTAGTATATGGACTAGCGGTATGTACCAAGAGACCCAGTACTTC
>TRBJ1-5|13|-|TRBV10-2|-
CASSDYSNQPQHF
TGCGCCAGCAGTGATTATAGCAATCAGCCCCAGCATTTT
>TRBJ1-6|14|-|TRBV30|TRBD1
CAWSAGTASSPLHF
TGTGCCTGGAGTGCCGGGACAGCCTCCTCACCCCTCCACTTT
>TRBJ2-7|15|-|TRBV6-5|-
CASKGRDTTSYEQYF
TGTGCCAGCAAAGGCCGGGACACAACTTCCTACGAGCAGTACTTC
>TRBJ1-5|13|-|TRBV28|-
CASSWAQGQPQHF
TGTGCCAGCAGCTGGGCACAGGGTCAGCCCCAGCATTTT
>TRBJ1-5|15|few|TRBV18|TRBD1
CASSPPGQGNQPQHF
TGTGCCAGCTCACCACCGGGACAGGGGAATCAGCCCCAGCATTTT
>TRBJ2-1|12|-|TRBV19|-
CASSQGRNEQFF
TGTGCCAGCTCACAGGGGAGGAATGAGCAGTTCTTC
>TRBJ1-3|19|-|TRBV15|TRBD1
CATSRVQGAPLGSGNTIYF
TGTGCCACCAGCAGAGTCCAGGGGGCTCCTCTTGGCTCTGGAAACACCATATATTTT
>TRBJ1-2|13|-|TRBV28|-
CGSGSATIYGYTF
TGTGGATCCGGGAGTGCCACCATCTATGGCTACACCTTC
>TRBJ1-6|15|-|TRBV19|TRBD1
CASSLGQGYRSPLHF
TGTGCCAGCAGCCTGGGACAGGGTTATCGTTCACCCCTCCACTTT
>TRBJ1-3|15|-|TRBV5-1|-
CASSLGAYERNTIYF
TGCGCCAGCAGCTTGGGGGCATATGAAAGAAACACCATATATTTT
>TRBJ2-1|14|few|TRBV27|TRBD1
CASSLRDRGFEQFF
TGTGCCAGCAGTTTGAGGGACAGGGGCTTTGAGCAGTTCTTC
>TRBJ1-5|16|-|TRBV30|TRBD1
CAWSFTGGWGNQPQHF
TGTGCCTGGAGTTTTACAGGGGGATGGGGCAATCAGCCCCAGCATTTT
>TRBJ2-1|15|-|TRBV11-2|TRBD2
CASSLAPTSGNEQFF
TGTGCCAGCAGCTTAGCCCCAACTAGCGGCAATGAGCAGTTCTTC
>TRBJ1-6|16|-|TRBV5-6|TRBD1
CASSHAGTGGRSPLHF
TGTGCCAGCAGCCATGCCGGGACAGGGGGAAGATCACCCCTCCACTTT
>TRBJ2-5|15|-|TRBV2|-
CASSEFATGSETQYF
TGTGCCAGCAGTGAGTTTGCGACGGGGTCGGAGACCCAGTACTTC
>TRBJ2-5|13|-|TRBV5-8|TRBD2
CASSLAGAGGQYF
TGTGCCAGCAGCTTGGCCGGCGCGGGGGGACAGTACTTC
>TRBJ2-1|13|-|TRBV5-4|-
CASSLAGGNEQFF
TGTGCCAGCAGCTTGGCCGGTGGTAATGAGCAGTTCTTC
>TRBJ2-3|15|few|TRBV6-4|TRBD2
CASRTLAGTTDTQYF
TGTGCCAGCAGGACACTAGCGGGAACGACAGATACGCAGTATTTT
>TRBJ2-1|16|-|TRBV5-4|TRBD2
CASSSAGRASYNEQFF
TGTGCCAGCAGTTCCGCAGGGAGGGCCTCCTACAATGAGCAGTTCTTC
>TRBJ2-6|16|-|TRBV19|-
CASSRVRSSGANVLTF
TGTGCCAGTAGCAGAGTGAGGAGCTCTGGGGCCAACGTCCTGACTTTC
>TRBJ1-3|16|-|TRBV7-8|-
CASSSTARSSGNTIYF
TGTGCCAGCAGCTCGACAGCGCGGTCCTCTGGAAACACCATATATTTT
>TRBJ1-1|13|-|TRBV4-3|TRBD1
CASSQPGQGKAFF
TGCGCCAGCAGCCAGCCGGGACAGGGGAAAGCTTTCTTT
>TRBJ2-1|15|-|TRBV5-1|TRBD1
CASSSGQGAYNEQFF
TGCGCCAGCAGCTCCGGACAGGGGGCTTACAATGAGCAGTTCTTC
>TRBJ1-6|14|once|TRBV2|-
CASSERGVNSPLHF
TGTGCCAGCAGTGAGCGAGGCGTTAATTCACCCCTCCACTTT
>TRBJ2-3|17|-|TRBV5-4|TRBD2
CASSRLTSGGSTDTQYF
TGTGCCAGCAGCCGACTGACTAGCGGGGGAAGCACAGATACGCAGTATTTT
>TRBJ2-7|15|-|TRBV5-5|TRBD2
CASSFWAGGLPEQYF
TGTGCCAGCAGCTTTTGGGCGGGAGGGCTTCCCGAGCAGTACTTC
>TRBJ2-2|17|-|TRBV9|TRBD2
CASSVWTSGSSGGELFF
TGTGCCAGCAGCGTATGGACTAGCGGGAGTTCGGGCGGGGAGCTGTTTTTT
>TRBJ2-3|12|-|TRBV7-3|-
CASSTLGDTQYF
TGTGCCAGCAGCACTCTAGGAGATACGCAGTATTTT
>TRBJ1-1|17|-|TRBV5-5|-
CASSSAREFRMNTEAFF
TGTGCCAGCAGCTCCGCCCGGGAATTCCGGATGAACACTGAAGCTTTCTTT
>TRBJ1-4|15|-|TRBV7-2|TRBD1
CASSPSGTGAEKLFF
TGTGCCAGCAGCCCGTCCGGGACAGGGGCTGAAAAACTGTTTTTT
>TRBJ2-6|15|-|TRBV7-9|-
CASTLRFSGANVLTF
TGTGCCAGCACCTTGAGGTTCTCTGGGGCCAACGTCCTGACTTTC
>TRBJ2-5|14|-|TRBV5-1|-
CASSPEVRGETQYF
TGCGCCAGCAGCCCGGAGGTCAGGGGTGAGACCCAGTACTTC
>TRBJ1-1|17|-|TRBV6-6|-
CASSPRGQPGVNTEAFF
TGTGCCAGCAGTCCCCGGGGCCAGCCGGGGGTGAACACTGAAGCTTTCTTT
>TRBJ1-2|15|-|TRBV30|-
CAWSTFRRVPYGYTF
TGTGCCTGGAGTACCTTCAGGCGAGTCCCTTATGGCTACACCTTC
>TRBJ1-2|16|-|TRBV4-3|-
CASSQDWRQVVYGYTF
TGCGCCAGCAGCCAAGATTGGAGACAGGTAGTCTATGGCTACACCTTC
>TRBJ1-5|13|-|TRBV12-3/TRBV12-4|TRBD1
CASSVQGNQPQHF
TGTGCCAGCAGTGTACAGGGGAATCAGCCCCAGCATTTT
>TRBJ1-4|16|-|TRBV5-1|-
CASSPEQASTNEKLFF
TGCGCCAGCAGCCCGGAACAGGCCTCAACTAATGAAAAACTGTTTTTT